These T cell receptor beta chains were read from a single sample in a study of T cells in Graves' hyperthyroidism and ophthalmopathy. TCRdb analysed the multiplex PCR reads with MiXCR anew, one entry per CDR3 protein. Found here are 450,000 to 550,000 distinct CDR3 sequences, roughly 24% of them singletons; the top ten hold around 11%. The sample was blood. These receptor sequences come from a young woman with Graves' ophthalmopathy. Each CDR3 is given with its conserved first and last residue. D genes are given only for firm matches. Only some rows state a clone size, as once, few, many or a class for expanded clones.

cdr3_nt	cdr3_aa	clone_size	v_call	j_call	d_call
TGTGCCAGCAGTTCCGGGGGTTATGGCAATCAGCCCCAGCATTTT	CASSSGGYGNQPQHF	NA	TRBV28	TRBJ1-5	NA
TGTGCCAGCAGCGCCAACAGCGACTACCGTTCACCCCTCCACTTT	CASSANSDYRSPLHF	NA	TRBV13	TRBJ1-6	NA
TGTGCCAGCAGGCCGTTTGTTTCAGGGGCCTATGGCTACACCTTC	CASRPFVSGAYGYTF	many	TRBV6-5	TRBJ1-2	NA
TGTGCCAGCAGCGAACTCGCCGGGACAGGGGTTCAGCCCCAGCATTTT	CASSELAGTGVQPQHF	many	TRBV2	TRBJ1-5	TRBD1
TGTGCCAGCAGTGCCCCCCGGGACAGGGTTGCCTACGAGCAGTACTTC	CASSAPRDRVAYEQYF	NA	TRBV28	TRBJ2-7	TRBD1
TGTGCCAGCAGCCCAGATCGGTTCCGCGGCTACACCTTC	CASSPDRFRGYTF	NA	TRBV7-2	TRBJ1-2	NA
TGTGCCAGCAGCCAACCAGGGTTATTGGCTTTCTTT	CASSQPGLLAFF	NA	TRBV4-2	TRBJ1-1	NA
TGTGCCAGCCGTTCTCAGGGGGTCACCGGGGAGCTGTTTTTT	CASRSQGVTGELFF	once	TRBV27	TRBJ2-2	TRBD1
TGCGCCAGCAGCTTGGTTTTCACAGGGGGCACTGAAGCTTTCTTT	CASSLVFTGGTEAFF	many	TRBV5-1	TRBJ1-1	TRBD1
TGCAGTGCTAGGATTGGCTTGAACACTGAAGCTTTCTTT	CSARIGLNTEAFF	NA	TRBV20-1	TRBJ1-1	NA
TGTGCCAGCAACGGACCCCTGGTCTCTGGGGCCAACGTCCTGACTTTC	CASNGPLVSGANVLTF	few	TRBV6-1	TRBJ2-6	NA
TGTGCCAGCAGTTACGGGGGGGACACCGGGGAGCTGTTTTTT	CASSYGGDTGELFF	many	TRBV6-5	TRBJ2-2	TRBD2
TGTGCTACCCTGAACCGGGACAGGGGACCCTACGAGCAGTACTTC	CATLNRDRGPYEQYF	many	TRBV12-5	TRBJ2-7	TRBD1
TGTGCCAGCAGCTTTGACGGAGAATATAGCAATCAGCCCCAGCATTTT	CASSFDGEYSNQPQHF	many	TRBV11-2	TRBJ1-5	NA
TGTGCCAGCAGACCCGACAGATGGGTTAACTATGGCTACACCTTC	CASRPDRWVNYGYTF	many	TRBV4-2	TRBJ1-2	NA
TGCGCCAGCAGCCAAGTGGGACGGGCCTACGAGCAGTACTTC	CASSQVGRAYEQYF	many	TRBV4-1	TRBJ2-7	NA
TGTGCCACCAGTCTCGGCCGGGGGGACACTGAAGCTTTCTTT	CATSLGRGDTEAFF	many	TRBV15	TRBJ1-1	NA
TGTGCCAGCAGCCCCAGAACGTGGGGAAACACCATATATTTT	CASSPRTWGNTIYF	NA	TRBV6-1	TRBJ1-3	NA
TGCAGTGCTATTGAGGGGTGGACCGGGGAGCTGTTTTTT	CSAIEGWTGELFF	NA	TRBV20-1	TRBJ2-2	NA
TGTGCCAGCAGATCCACCGGGACAGCTCCCTACGAGCAGTACTTC	CASRSTGTAPYEQYF	few	TRBV11-2	TRBJ2-7	TRBD1
TGTGCCAGCAGCGATGGATCACCCCTCCACTTT	CASSDGSPLHF	many	TRBV6-2/TRBV6-3	TRBJ1-6	NA
TGCGCCAGCAGCGATGGACTAGCGGGGGGGCAGGAGACCCAGTACTTC	CASSDGLAGGQETQYF	many	TRBV10-1	TRBJ2-5	TRBD2
TGTGCCACCAGCAAGCCGGCTACTGAAGCTTTCTTT	CATSKPATEAFF	many	TRBV15	TRBJ1-1	NA
TGTGCCAGTAGTATGAGGGGCCAGGGGGCATGGAACACTGAAGCTTTCTTT	CASSMRGQGAWNTEAFF	many	TRBV19	TRBJ1-1	TRBD1
TGTGCCAGCAGCTTCGGGACGTTCTATGGCTACACCTTC	CASSFGTFYGYTF	many	TRBV7-2	TRBJ1-2	NA
TGTGCCAGCAGCCAAGCGGGATTAGCTCTATACGAGCAGTACTTC	CASSQAGLALYEQYF	many	TRBV3-1	TRBJ2-7	NA
TGCAGTGCAGCGACAGGTTTCAATCAGCCCCAGCATTTT	CSAATGFNQPQHF	NA	TRBV20-1	TRBJ1-5	NA
TGTGCCAGCAGTTGGGGGGCAGGAAATCACCCCCAGCATTTT	CASSWGAGNHPQHF	many	TRBV12-3/TRBV12-4	TRBJ1-5	NA
TGTGCCAGCAGCTTGGGTGGTGCGGCCCAGCATTTT	CASSLGGAAQHF	NA	TRBV5-5	TRBJ1-5	NA
TGTGCCAGCAGCTGGGCGGGCGTAGCTTTCTTT	CASSWAGVAFF	few	TRBV25-1	TRBJ1-1	NA
TGTGCCAGCAGTTTAGGGGGCTCCTATAATTCACCCCTCCACTTT	CASSLGGSYNSPLHF	few	TRBV27	TRBJ1-6	NA
TGTGCCAGTAGCATCGGCGGCAGGGAAGGCTACACCTTC	CASSIGGREGYTF	many	TRBV19	TRBJ1-2	NA
TGTGCCAGCAGCTTAGATAGGCTGGCAGAGTCTAGGTACTTC	CASSLDRLAESRYF	many	TRBV11-2	TRBJ2-7	NA
TGCGCCAGCAGCTGGGGCTTCGGACAGGCCGGTGGCGGGGAGCTGTTTTTT	CASSWGFGQAGGGELFF	NA	TRBV5-1	TRBJ2-2	TRBD1
TGTGCCAGCAGCCTTGACAGGTCTGGGGCCAACGTCCTGACTTTC	CASSLDRSGANVLTF	NA	TRBV11-2	TRBJ2-6	NA
TGTGCCAGCGCAGGGATGGGAAGCAATCAGCCCCAGCATTTT	CASAGMGSNQPQHF	NA	TRBV2	TRBJ1-5	NA
TGTGCCACCAGAGGGACAGGGAACTCACCCCTCCACTTT	CATRGTGNSPLHF	many	TRBV24-1	TRBJ1-6	TRBD1
TGTGCCAGCAGCAAGTCGGGACAGGGTAATTCACCCCTCCACTTT	CASSKSGQGNSPLHF	few	TRBV3-1	TRBJ1-6	TRBD1
TGTGCCAGTAGTATCCAGGGTGGCTACACCTTC	CASSIQGGYTF	many	TRBV19	TRBJ1-2	NA
TGTGCCAGCAGCTTAGTTCGGGGGGCGGATCAAGAGACCCAGTACTTC	CASSLVRGADQETQYF	few	TRBV7-9	TRBJ2-5	NA
TGTGCCAGCGGCTTGACTCCCTCCAGGAACACCATATATTTT	CASGLTPSRNTIYF	many	TRBV28	TRBJ1-3	NA
TGCGCCAGCAGAAAGGGACAGGGGGCGACCGGGGAGCTGTTTTTT	CASRKGQGATGELFF	NA	TRBV5-1	TRBJ2-2	TRBD1
TGTGCCAGCAGTTTGGGAGAAACTACTGGGGCCAACGTCCTGACTTTC	CASSLGETTGANVLTF	NA	TRBV28	TRBJ2-6	NA
TGTGCCAGCAGTTTTGGGGTTTCGCGCGGCTACACCTTC	CASSFGVSRGYTF	many	TRBV12-3/TRBV12-4	TRBJ1-2	NA
TGTGCCAGCAGCACCGGAGGAGACTACGAGCAGTACTTC	CASSTGGDYEQYF	NA	TRBV11-2	TRBJ2-7	NA
TGTGCCAGCAGCCAGGGACTAGCGAAATCCTACGAGCAGTACTTC	CASSQGLAKSYEQYF	NA	TRBV7-8	TRBJ2-7	TRBD2
TGTGCCAGCACCGGGAGGGACAATCAGCCCCAGCATTTT	CASTGRDNQPQHF	many	TRBV6-5	TRBJ1-5	NA
TGTGCCAGCACCCCTTTAGGACAGGGGGCTAATGGCTACACCTTC	CASTPLGQGANGYTF	many	TRBV5-6	TRBJ1-2	TRBD1
TGTGCCAGCAGTACGGACAGCCTCAATCAGCCCCAGCATTTT	CASSTDSLNQPQHF	many	TRBV6-5	TRBJ1-5	NA
TGTGCCATCAGTCCGGGACAGGGATTGGCGGAAGCTTTCTTT	CAISPGQGLAEAFF	few	TRBV10-3	TRBJ1-1	TRBD1
TGTGCCAGCAGCTTTAGCGGACCCTCTGGAAACACCATATATTTT	CASSFSGPSGNTIYF	many	TRBV7-3	TRBJ1-3	NA
TGTGCCAGCAGCCATGAAGGGGAAGGCTACACCTTC	CASSHEGEGYTF	many	TRBV4-2	TRBJ1-2	NA
TGTGCCAGCAGCTTAGACCGGGATGAGGCTGAAGCTTTCTTT	CASSLDRDEAEAFF	many	TRBV11-3	TRBJ1-1	NA
TGTGCCAGCAGTTTATTATCCTCCCGGGAGGAGCAGTACTTC	CASSLLSSREEQYF	NA	TRBV27	TRBJ2-7	NA
TGTGCCATTGGGATTGAGGGGGCCGGCTATGGCTACACCTTC	CAIGIEGAGYGYTF	few	TRBV7-9	TRBJ1-2	TRBD1
TGTGCCAGCAGTTTTTTCATTGAAGGGTCGGGGGATGAGAGCAATCAGCCCCAGCATTTT	CASSFFIEGSGDESNQPQHF	many	TRBV12-3/TRBV12-4	TRBJ1-5	NA
TGCAGTGCTACGACAGGCTATAGCAATCAGCCCCAGCATTTT	CSATTGYSNQPQHF	many	TRBV20-1	TRBJ1-5	NA
TGTGCCAGCAGCCACATATTGGGGACTAACTATGGCTACACCTTC	CASSHILGTNYGYTF	NA	TRBV28	TRBJ1-2	NA
TGTGCCAGGGAGACAGGGGGCGGATCTGGGGCCAACGTCCTGACTTTC	CARETGGGSGANVLTF	NA	TRBV27	TRBJ2-6	TRBD1